This T cell receptor (beta chain) was obtained from a study of metastatic and nonmetastatic thyroid tumors. Germline V CDR1 and CDR2: LNHDA, SQIVND (reference sequence). CDR3 size: 14 residues. As regards this clone: The junction shows a germline mismatch at one end, possibly a read error.

All patients reached thyroid surgery having received no treatment beforehand. TCRdb ran MiXCR on the PCR reads. There are about 18,000 clones in the sample; about 23% occur only once, and around 9.3% lies in the top ten. Sequenced input: adjacent normal tissue. This TCR was recovered from a female donor with papillary thyroid cancer or a benign thyroid nodule (not recorded which). Some clones in this sample may be carry-over from other donors' samples. The rearrangement joins TRBV19 to TRBJ2-3; 9 positions agree with TRBD1. CDR3 bases: TGTGCCAGTAGCAGGGACAGGGACACAGATACGCAGTCTTTT. This gives the protein CASSRDRDTDTQSF.